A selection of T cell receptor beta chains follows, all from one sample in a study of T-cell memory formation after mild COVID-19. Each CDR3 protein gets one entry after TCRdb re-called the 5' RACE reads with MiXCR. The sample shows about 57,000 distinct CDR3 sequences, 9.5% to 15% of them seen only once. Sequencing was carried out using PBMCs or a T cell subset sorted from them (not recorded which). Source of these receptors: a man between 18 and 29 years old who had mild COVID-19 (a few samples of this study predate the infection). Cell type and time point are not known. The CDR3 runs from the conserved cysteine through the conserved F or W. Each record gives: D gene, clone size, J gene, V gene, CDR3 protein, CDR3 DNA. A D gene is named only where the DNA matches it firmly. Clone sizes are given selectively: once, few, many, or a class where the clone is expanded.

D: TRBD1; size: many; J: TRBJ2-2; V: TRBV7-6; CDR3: CASSPSRQGNTGELFF; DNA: TGTGCCAGCAGCCCCAGTCGACAGGGAAACACCGGGGAGCTGTTTTTT
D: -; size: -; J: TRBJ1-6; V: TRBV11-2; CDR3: CASSSGDATYSPLHF; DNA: TGTGCCAGCAGCTCAGGGGACGCTACTTATTCACCCCTCCACTTT
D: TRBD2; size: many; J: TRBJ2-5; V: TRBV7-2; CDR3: CASSLVAGGGETQYF; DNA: TGTGCCAGCAGCTTGGTAGCGGGGGGAGGAGAGACCCAGTACTTC
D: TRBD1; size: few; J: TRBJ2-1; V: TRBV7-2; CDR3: CASSFDRVSYNEQFF; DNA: TGTGCCAGCAGCTTCGACAGGGTATCCTACAATGAGCAGTTCTTC
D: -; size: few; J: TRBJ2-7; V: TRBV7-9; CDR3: CASSSVGGPYEQYF; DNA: TGTGCCAGCAGCTCGGTAGGAGGCCCCTACGAGCAGTACTTC
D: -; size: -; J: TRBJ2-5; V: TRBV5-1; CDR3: CASSGGADGETQYF; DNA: TGCGCCAGCAGCGGAGGGGCTGACGGGGAGACCCAGTACTTC
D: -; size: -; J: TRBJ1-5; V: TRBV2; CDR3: CASKKGVASNQPQHF; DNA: TGTGCCAGCAAAAAGGGGGTGGCGAGCAATCAGCCCCAGCATTTT
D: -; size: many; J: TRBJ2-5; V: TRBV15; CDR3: CATSVDSTETQYF; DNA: TGTGCCACCAGCGTGGACAGTACGGAGACCCAGTACTTC
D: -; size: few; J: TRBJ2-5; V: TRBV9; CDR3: CASSVGAVETQYF; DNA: TGTGCCAGCAGCGTAGGGGCCGTGGAGACCCAGTACTTC
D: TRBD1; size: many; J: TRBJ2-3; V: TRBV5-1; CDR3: CASKGQGSTDTQYF; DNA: TGCGCCAGCAAAGGACAGGGCAGCACAGATACGCAGTATTTT
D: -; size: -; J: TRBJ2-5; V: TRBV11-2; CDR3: CASSATRGARETQYF; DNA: TGTGCCAGCAGCGCGACGAGGGGGGCTAGAGAGACCCAGTACTTC
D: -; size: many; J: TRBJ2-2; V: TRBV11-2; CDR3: CASSLRVLANTGELFF; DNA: TGTGCCAGCAGCTTAAGGGTACTAGCTAACACCGGGGAGCTGTTTTTT
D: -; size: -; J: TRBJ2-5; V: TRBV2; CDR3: CASSEGEVPPTQYF; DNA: TGTGCCAGCAGTGAAGGGGAGGTGCCGCCGACCCAGTACTTC
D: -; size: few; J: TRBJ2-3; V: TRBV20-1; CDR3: CSARERGGTQYF; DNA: TGCAGTGCTAGAGAGCGGGGAGGTACGCAGTATTTT
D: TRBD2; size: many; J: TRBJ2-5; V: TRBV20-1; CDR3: CSARSRAGAETQYF; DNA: TGCAGTGCTAGATCTAGAGCGGGGGCGGAGACCCAGTACTTC
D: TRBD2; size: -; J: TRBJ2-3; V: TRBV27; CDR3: CASRKAGGGTDTQYF; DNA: TGTGCCAGCAGAAAAGCGGGGGGAGGCACAGATACGCAGTATTTT
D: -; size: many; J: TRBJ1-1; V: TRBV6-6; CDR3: CASSYSREGTEAFF; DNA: TGTGCCAGCAGTTACTCGCGAGAGGGGACTGAAGCTTTCTTT
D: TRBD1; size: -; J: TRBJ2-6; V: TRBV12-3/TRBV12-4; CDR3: CASRQGTAGANVLTF; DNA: TGTGCCAGCAGGCAAGGGACAGCTGGGGCCAACGTCCTGACTTTC
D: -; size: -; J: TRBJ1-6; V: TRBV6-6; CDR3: CASSYPEGPFGRNSPLHF; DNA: TGTGCCAGCAGTTACCCGGAAGGACCCTTTGGGAGGAATTCACCCCTCCACTTT
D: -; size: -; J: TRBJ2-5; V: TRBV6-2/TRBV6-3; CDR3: CASAASEETQYF; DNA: TGTGCCAGCGCCGCATCGGAGGAGACCCAGTACTTC
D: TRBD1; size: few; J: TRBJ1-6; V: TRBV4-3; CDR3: CASSQGQGFSPLHF; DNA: TGCGCCAGCAGCCAAGGACAGGGGTTTTCACCCCTCCACTTT
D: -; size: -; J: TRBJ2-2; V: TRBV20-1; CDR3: CSVSSRGLDTGELFF; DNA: TGCAGTGTCTCGTCAAGGGGTTTAGACACCGGGGAGCTGTTTTTT
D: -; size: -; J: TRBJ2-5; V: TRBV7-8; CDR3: CASSHRARLETQYF; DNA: TGTGCCAGCAGCCACAGGGCTCGGTTAGAGACCCAGTACTTC
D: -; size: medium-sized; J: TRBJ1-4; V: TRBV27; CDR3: CASSFMPDRNEKLFF; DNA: TGTGCCAGCAGTTTCATGCCAGACCGAAATGAAAAACTGTTTTTT
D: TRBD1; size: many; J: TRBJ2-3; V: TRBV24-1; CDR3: CASTGGYGDTQYF; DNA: TGTGCCTCGACAGGGGGCTACGGAGATACGCAGTATTTT